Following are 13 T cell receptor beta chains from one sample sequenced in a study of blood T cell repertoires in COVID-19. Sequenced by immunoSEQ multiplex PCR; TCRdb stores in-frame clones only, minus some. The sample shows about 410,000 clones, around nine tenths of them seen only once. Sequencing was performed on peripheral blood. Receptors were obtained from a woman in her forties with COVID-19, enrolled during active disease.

The CDR3 here is CASSEVRSFF. The CDR3 DNA reads as TGTGCCAGCAGTGAAGTGAGGTCTTTCTTT. The V and J genes are TRBV6-1 and TRBJ1-1; no definite D call. The CDR3 is 10 amino acids. The ends were cut back, 1 base at V and 12 bases at J, with 6 bases in the middle. CDR1 is MNHNS and CDR2 is SASEGT in the germline V gene.

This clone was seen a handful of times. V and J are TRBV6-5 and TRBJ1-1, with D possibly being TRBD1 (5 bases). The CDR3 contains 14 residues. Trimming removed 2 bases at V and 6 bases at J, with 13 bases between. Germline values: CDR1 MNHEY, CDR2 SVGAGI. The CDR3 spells CASSYTGPQSEAFF. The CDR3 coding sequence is TGTGCCAGCAGTTACACAGGCCCACAATCTGAAGCTTTCTTT.

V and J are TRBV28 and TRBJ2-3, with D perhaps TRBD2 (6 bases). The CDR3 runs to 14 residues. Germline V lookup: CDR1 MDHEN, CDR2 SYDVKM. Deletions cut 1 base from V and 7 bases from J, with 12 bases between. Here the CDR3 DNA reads TGTGCCAGCAGTTTATCTGGGGGGAGAAATACGCAGTATTTT. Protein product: CASSLSGGRNTQYF.

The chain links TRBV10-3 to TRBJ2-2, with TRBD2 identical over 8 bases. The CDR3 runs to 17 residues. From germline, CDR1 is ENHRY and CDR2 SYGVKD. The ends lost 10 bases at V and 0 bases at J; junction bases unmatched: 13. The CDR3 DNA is TGTGCCACCGGTGGTCGAGCGGGGGACGCGAACACCGGGGAGCTGTTTTTT. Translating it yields CATGGRAGDANTGELFF.

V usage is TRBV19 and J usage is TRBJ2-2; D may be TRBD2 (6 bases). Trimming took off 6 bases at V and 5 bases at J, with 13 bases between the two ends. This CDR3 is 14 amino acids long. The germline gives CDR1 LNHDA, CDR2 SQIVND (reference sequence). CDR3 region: CASSTVGGTGELFF. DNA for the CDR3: TGTGCCAGTAGCACCGTGGGGGGAACCGGGGAGCTGTTTTTT.

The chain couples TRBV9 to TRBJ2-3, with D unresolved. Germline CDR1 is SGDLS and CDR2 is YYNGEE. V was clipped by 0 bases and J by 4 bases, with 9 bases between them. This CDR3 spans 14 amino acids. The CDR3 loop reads CASSVGPQADTQYF. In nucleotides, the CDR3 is TGTGCCAGCAGCGTAGGGCCTCAGGCAGATACGCAGTATTTT.

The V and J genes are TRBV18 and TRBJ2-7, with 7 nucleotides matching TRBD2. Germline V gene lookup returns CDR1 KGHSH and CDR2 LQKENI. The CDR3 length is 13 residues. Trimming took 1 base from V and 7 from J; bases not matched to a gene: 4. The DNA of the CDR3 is TGTGCCAGCTCACCACTCGACGGGGGGGAGCAGTACTTC. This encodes CASSPLDGGEQYF.

The chain's CDR3 is CASSIVGTGEMVDGYTF. The CDR3 DNA follows: TGTGCCAGTAGTATTGTCGGGACAGGGGAAATGGTTGATGGCTACACCTTC. V is TRBV19 and J is TRBJ1-2; TRBD1 matches at 10 bases. From germline, CDR1 is LNHDA and CDR2 SQIVND (reference sequence). J was trimmed by 6 bases and V by 3 bases; bases with no gene match: 13. The CDR3 runs 17 residues. The full variable domain, its missing parts supplied by reference TRBV19 and TRBJ1-2, is DGGITQSPKYLFRKEGQNVTLSCEQNLNHDAMYWYRQDPGQGLRLIYYSQIVNDFQKGDIAEGYSVSREKKESFPLTVTSAQKNPTAFYLCASSIVGTGEMVDGYTFGSGTRLTVV.

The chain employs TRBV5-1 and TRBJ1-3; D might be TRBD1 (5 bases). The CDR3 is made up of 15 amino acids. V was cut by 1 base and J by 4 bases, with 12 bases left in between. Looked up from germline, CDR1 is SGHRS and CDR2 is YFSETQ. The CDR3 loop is CASSLRGSEGNTIYF. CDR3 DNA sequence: TGCGCCAGCAGCTTGCGGGGGTCGGAAGGAAACACCATATATTTT.

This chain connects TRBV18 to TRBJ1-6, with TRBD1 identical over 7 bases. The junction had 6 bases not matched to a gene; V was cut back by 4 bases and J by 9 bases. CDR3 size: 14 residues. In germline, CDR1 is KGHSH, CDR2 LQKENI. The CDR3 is CASSLTGEVSPLHF. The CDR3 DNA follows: TGTGCCAGCTCACTCACAGGGGAGGTTTCACCCCTCCACTTT.

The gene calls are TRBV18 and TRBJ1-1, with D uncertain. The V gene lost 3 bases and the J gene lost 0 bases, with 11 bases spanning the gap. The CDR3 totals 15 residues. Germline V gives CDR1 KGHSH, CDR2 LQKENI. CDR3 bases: TGTGCCAGCTCACCGAACCCGGAGATGAACACTGAAGCTTTCTTT. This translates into CASSPNPEMNTEAFF.

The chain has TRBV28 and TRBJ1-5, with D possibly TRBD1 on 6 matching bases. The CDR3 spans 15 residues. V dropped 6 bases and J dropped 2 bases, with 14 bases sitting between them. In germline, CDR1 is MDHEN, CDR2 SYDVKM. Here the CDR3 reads CASRTGKLGNQPQHF. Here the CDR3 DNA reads TGTGCCAGCAGAACAGGGAAGTTGGGCAATCAGCCCCAGCATTTT. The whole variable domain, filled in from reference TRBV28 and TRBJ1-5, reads DVKVTQSSRYLVKRTGEKVFLECVQDMDHENMFWYRQDPGLGLRLIYFSYDVKMKEKGDIPEGYSVSREKKERFSLILESASTNQTSMYLCASRTGKLGNQPQHFGDGTRLSIL.

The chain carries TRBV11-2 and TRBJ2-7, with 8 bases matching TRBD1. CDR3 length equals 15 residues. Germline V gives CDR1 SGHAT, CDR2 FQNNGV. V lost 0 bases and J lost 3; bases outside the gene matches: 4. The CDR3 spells CASSLDPGGGYEQYF. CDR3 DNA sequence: TGTGCCAGCAGCTTAGATCCAGGGGGCGGCTACGAGCAGTACTTC.